This T cell receptor beta chain derives from a study of cytomegalovirus exposure and HLA in healthy donors. Overall study findings and caveats: Under in vitro conditions, a few CMV-associated chains were confirmed as specific for CMV antigens. The authors later found HLA-associated TCR beta chains more clonally expanded than equally common others.

About this clone itself: Its matching antigen is unknown. Relative to the germline gene, one junction end is altered; a read error may explain this.

The CDR3 loop spans 17 amino acids. CDR1 is SGHRS, CDR2 YFSETQ, per germline. With 60 Vbeta and 13 Jbeta primers, the PCR was carried out. TCRdb's copy holds only in-frame clones and misses some; the assay was immunoSEQ multiplex PCR. The sample contains fewer than 85,000 clones, 72% of which appear only once. Sequences were obtained from PBMCs. This receptor was identified in a woman aged 40 to 49 in good health and CMV-seropositive. The chain is built from TRBV5-1 and TRBJ1-1; maybe TRBD1 (6 bases). The CDR3 nucleotides read TGCGCCGGCAGCTTGGCCAGAGGACAGAACTTTGACACTGAAGCTTTCTTT. Translating gives CAGSLARGQNFDTEAFF.